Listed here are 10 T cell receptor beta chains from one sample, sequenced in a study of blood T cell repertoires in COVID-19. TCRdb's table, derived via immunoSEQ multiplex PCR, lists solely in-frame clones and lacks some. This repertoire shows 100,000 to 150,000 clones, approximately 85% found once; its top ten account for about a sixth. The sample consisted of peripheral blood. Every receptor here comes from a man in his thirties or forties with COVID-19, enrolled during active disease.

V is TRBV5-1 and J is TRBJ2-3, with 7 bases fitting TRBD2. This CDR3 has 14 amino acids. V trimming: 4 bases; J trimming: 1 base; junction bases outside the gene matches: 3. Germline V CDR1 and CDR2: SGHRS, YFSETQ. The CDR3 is CASSGGLRTDTQYF. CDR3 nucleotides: TGCGCCAGCAGCGGGGGACTACGCACAGATACGCAGTATTTT.

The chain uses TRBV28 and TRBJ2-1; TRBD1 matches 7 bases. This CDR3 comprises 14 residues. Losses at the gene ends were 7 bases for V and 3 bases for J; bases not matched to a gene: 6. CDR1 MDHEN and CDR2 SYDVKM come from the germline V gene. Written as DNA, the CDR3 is TGTGCCAGCAAGACAGGGTCATTCTACAATGAGCAGTTCTTC. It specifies CASKTGSFYNEQFF. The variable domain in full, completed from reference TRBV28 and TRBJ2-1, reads DVKVTQSSRYLVKRTGEKVFLECVQDMDHENMFWYRQDPGLGLRLIYFSYDVKMKEKGDIPEGYSVSREKKERFSLILESASTNQTSMYLCASKTGSFYNEQFFGPGTRLTVL.

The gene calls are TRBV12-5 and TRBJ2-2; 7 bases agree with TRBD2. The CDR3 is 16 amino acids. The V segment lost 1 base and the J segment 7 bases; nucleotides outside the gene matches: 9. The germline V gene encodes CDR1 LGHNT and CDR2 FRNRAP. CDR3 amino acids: CASGLASGTTGGELFF. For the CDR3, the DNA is TGTGCTAGTGGTTTGGCCTCCGGGACTACGGGCGGGGAGCTGTTTTTT.

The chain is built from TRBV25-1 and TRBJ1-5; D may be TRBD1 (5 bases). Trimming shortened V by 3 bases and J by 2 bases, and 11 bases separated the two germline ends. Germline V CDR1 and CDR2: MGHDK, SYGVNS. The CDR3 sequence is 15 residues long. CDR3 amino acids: CASSEPGLGNQPQHF. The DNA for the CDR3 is TGTGCCAGCAGTGAGCCAGGGTTAGGCAATCAGCCCCAGCATTTT.

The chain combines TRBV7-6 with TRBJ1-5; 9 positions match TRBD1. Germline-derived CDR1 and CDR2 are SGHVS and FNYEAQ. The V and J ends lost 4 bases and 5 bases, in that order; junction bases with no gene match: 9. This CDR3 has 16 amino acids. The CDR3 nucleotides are TGTGCCAGCAGCTACTTCCGGGACAGGGTAGATCAGCCCCAGCATTTT. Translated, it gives CASSYFRDRVDQPQHF.

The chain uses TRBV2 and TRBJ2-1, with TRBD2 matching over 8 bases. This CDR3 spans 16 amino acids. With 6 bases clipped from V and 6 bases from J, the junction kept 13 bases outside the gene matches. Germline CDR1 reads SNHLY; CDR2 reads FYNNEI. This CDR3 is CASRVLAGGPFNEQFF. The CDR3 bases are TGTGCCAGCAGGGTCCTCGCGGGGGGACCTTTCAATGAGCAGTTCTTC.

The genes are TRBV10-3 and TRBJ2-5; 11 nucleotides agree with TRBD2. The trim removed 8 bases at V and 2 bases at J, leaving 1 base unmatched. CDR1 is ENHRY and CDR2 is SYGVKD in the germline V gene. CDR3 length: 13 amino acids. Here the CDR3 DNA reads TGTGCCATCGCTAGCGGGGGGCAAGAGACCCAGTACTTC. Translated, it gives CAIASGGQETQYF.

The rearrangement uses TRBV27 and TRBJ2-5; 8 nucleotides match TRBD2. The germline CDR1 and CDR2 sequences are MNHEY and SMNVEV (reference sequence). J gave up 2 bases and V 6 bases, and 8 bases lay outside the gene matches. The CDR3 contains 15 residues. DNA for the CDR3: TGTGCCAGCAGGGGGAGGCGGGGGGTGCAAGAGACCCAGTACTTC. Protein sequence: CASRGRRGVQETQYF.

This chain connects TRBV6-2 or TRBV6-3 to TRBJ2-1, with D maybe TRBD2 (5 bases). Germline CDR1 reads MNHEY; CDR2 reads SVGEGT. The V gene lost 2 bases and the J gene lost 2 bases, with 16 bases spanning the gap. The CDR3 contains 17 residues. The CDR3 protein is CASSYDHSGIPYNEQFF. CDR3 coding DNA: TGTGCCAGCAGTTACGACCATTCGGGGATACCCTACAATGAGCAGTTCTTC.

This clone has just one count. The CDR3 region is CASSLSPQSQYF. Here the CDR3 DNA reads TGTGCCAGCAGCTTATCCCCCCAATCGCAGTATTTT. The gene calls are TRBV11-3 and TRBJ2-3; the D is unclear. The CDR3 sequence is 12 residues long. Germline assignment: CDR1 SGHNT and CDR2 YENEEA. The V end was cut by 2 bases, the J end by 10 bases, with 10 bases between. Variable domain in full (rest from reference TRBV11-3 and TRBJ2-3): EAGVVQSPRYKIIEKKQPVAFWCNPISGHNTLYWYLQNLGQGPELLIRYENEEAVDDSQLPKDRFSAERLKGVDSTLKIQPAELGDSAVYLCASSLSPQSQYFGPGTRLTVL.